The clone carrying this TCR beta chain was picked up a small number of times. Its target is unknown. This sample was taken from a study of human T cells and chemical hapten exposure. In the study overall: Patients, a majority of them female, were diagnosed with alopecia areata, totalis or universalis.

After removal of 0 bases from V and 14 bases from J, the junction contained 7 bases not matched to a gene. The CDR3 runs 12 residues. Germline V lookup: CDR1 DFQATT, CDR2 SNEGSKA (reference sequence). In TCRdb, the RACE reads were re-called with MiXCR into one record per CDR3 protein. The repertoire holds 65,000 to 80,000 distinct CDR3 sequences, with 10% as singletons. Sample time point: patch test 1, 2 weeks after DPC sensitization. Noted treatment: therapeutic diphenylcyclopropenone sensitization with weekly scalp DPC. Drawing of blood took place ahead of applying each patch test. General study findings and limits: In the PT1 data, expanded TCR counts showed a positive correlation with patch test score.

This receptor was obtained from a woman between 45 and 60 years old with alopecia areata. Some clones in this sample may be carry-over from other donors' samples. Sequenced here: whole blood, sampled in connection with sensitization to the hapten diphenylcyclopropenone (DPC). J is TRBJ2-5 and V is TRBV20-1; 9 bases agree with TRBD2. The CDR3 region is CSARDPASGTYF. In DNA, the CDR3 is TGCAGTGCTAGAGATCCCGCTAGCGGGACCTACTTC.